These 18 T cell receptor beta chains came from one sample sequenced in a study of Ad26.COV2.S vaccination and SARS-CoV-2 variants. Assay used: immunoSEQ multiplex PCR; TCRdb lists only in-frame clones, some missing. The table shows roughly 400,000 clones, with about 90% occurring only once. Treatment reported: around 19 received Ad26.COV2.S at low or high dose, single or two shots; about 5 received placebo; per-sample allocation not given. The samples date from day 63 after the first vaccine or placebo injection. The sequenced sample was peripheral blood, obtained in a trial of Ad26.COV2.S vaccine versus placebo. These TCRs come from a person between 18 and 59 years old who received the Ad26.COV2.S COVID-19 vaccine or a placebo.

The CDR3 spells CASSSGQGNQPQHF. The CDR3 DNA sequence: TGTGCCAGCAGCTCTGGACAGGGCAATCAGCCCCAGCATTTT. The chain carries TRBV5-6 and TRBJ1-5; 7 bases fit TRBD1. Germline V lookup: CDR1 SGHDT, CDR2 YYEEEE. This CDR3 has 14 residues. Trimming took 3 bases from V and 2 from J; bases not matched to a gene: 2.

The gene calls are TRBV7-2 and TRBJ1-1, with D hard to call. From germline, CDR1 is SGHTA and CDR2 FQGNSA. V shed 1 base and J shed 3 bases, with 9 bases lying between them. There are 14 residues in the CDR3. CDR3 amino acids: CASSLGVEDTEAFF. The CDR3 nucleotides are TGTGCCAGCAGCTTAGGGGTGGAGGACACTGAAGCTTTCTTT. Full variable domain (rest looked up from reference TRBV7-2 and TRBJ1-1): GAGVSQSPSNKVTEKGKDVELRCDPISGHTALYWYRQSLGQGLEFLIYFQGNSAPDKSGLPSDRFSAERTGGSVSTLTIQRTQQEDSAVYLCASSLGVEDTEAFFGQGTRLTVV.

This chain connects TRBV6-9 to TRBJ1-2; D is perhaps TRBD1 (5 bases). Germline lookup yields CDR1 MNHGY and CDR2 SVAAGI. The CDR3 has 8 amino acids. The CDR3 loop reads CARGGYTF. CDR3 DNA: TGTGCTAGGGGCGGCTACACCTTC.

This chain uses TRBV6-5 with TRBJ2-7, with 7 bases matching TRBD1. The CDR3 is 15 residues long. Unmatched junction bases numbered 7, after V lost 5 bases and J lost 0 bases. Germline V gives CDR1 MNHEY, CDR2 SVGAGI. The CDR3 loop reads CASSPDRTPSYEQYF. CDR3 in DNA: TGTGCCAGCAGTCCGGACAGGACTCCCTCCTACGAGCAGTACTTC.

J is TRBJ2-7 and V is TRBV2, with TRBD1 matching 9 bases. V shed 5 bases, J shed 0 bases, and the junction held 2 bases outside the gene matches. This CDR3 has 14 residues. Germline V gives CDR1 SNHLY, CDR2 FYNNEI. CDR3 loop: CASSPGQGSYEQYF. CDR3 bases: TGTGCCAGCAGTCCGGGACAGGGCTCCTACGAGCAGTACTTC.

This chain links TRBV21-1 with TRBJ1-5; no check of the table's D call, TRBD1, against the DNA was made. TRBV21-1 corresponds to a pseudogene. The CDR3 extends over 19 amino acids. The CDR3 here is CASSKDGQFDQSTWWPQHF. DNA of the CDR3: TGTGCCAGCAGCAAAGACGGACAGTTCGACCAATCAACCTGGTGGCCCCAGCATTTT.

This chain joins TRBV10-3 and TRBJ1-1, with D possibly being TRBD1 (5 bases). Germline V CDR1 and CDR2: ENHRY, SYGVKD. This CDR3 is built from 13 residues. V lost 8 bases and J 3 bases, leaving 13 bases between the germline ends. The CDR3 sequence is CAISPETDTEAFF. In DNA, the CDR3 is TGTGCCATCTCCCCTGAGACAGACACTGAAGCTTTCTTT.

The rearrangement uses TRBV7-2 and TRBJ2-1; D not resolved. The CDR3 is 15 residues long. Deletions cut 1 base from V and 2 bases from J, with 9 bases between. The germline V gene has CDR1 SGHTA and CDR2 FQGNSA. In DNA form, the CDR3 reads TGTGCCAGCAGCTTAGTCCAGGACCCCTACAATGAGCAGTTCTTC. This gives the protein CASSLVQDPYNEQFF. The whole variable domain, filled in from reference TRBV7-2 and TRBJ2-1, reads GAGVSQSPSNKVTEKGKDVELRCDPISGHTALYWYRQSLGQGLEFLIYFQGNSAPDKSGLPSDRFSAERTGGSVSTLTIQRTQQEDSAVYLCASSLVQDPYNEQFFGPGTRLTVL.

This clone appeared once. This sequence joins TRBV5-5 and TRBJ2-1; D might be TRBD2 (6 bases). CDR1 is SGHKS, CDR2 YYEKEE, per germline (reference sequence). The V and J ends lost 1 base and 12 bases respectively, with 17 bases between them. The CDR3 totals 14 residues. In DNA form, the CDR3 reads TGTGCCAGCAGCTTGACTAGCATTCTGCTGTTGCAGTTCTTC. Translated, it gives CASSLTSILLLQFF.

This clone was counted once. The chain employs TRBV30 and TRBJ1-5; D unresolved. CDR1 is GTSNPN, CDR2 SVGIG, per germline (reference sequence). V was clipped by 0 bases and J by 3 bases, with 21 bases between them. The length of the CDR3 is 18 residues. Here the CDR3 reads CAWSVRSLPPTPNQPQHF. The CDR3 DNA follows: TGTGCCTGGAGTGTCCGGTCACTTCCCCCGACGCCCAATCAGCCCCAGCATTTT.

This chain's CDR3 is CASSPGAGVENTEAFF. Written as DNA, the CDR3 is TGCGCCAGCTCCCCGGGAGCGGGTGTCGAGAACACTGAAGCTTTCTTT. The rearrangement links TRBV5-1 to TRBJ1-1, with unresolved D. Trimming removed 7 bases from V and 1 base from J, with 20 bases in between. The CDR3 has 16 residues. Germline V gene sequence: CDR1 SGHRS, CDR2 YFSETQ.

The rearrangement uses TRBV15 and TRBJ1-5, with D possibly being TRBD1 (6 bases). The CDR3 contains 16 residues. V lost 0 bases and J lost 6, with 15 bases in between. Germline CDR1 and CDR2: LNHNV and YYDKDF (reference sequence). CDR3 sequence: CATSRETRGRSQPQHF. Here the CDR3 DNA reads TGTGCCACCAGCAGAGAAACCAGGGGACGTAGTCAGCCCCAGCATTTT.

The chain recombines TRBV10-3 with TRBJ1-2; D remains ambiguous. The ends were cut back, 6 bases at V and 5 bases at J, with 19 bases in the middle. CDR1 and CDR2 (germline): ENHRY, SYGVKD. This CDR3 comprises 15 residues. CDR3 loop: CAIRSGLVASYGYTF. CDR3 sequence (DNA): TGTGCCATCAGAAGTGGGCTCGTCGCTTCTTATGGCTACACCTTC.

The chain couples TRBV7-9 to TRBJ2-5, with D unclear. This CDR3 is built from 17 residues. The germline CDR1 and CDR2 sequences are SEHNR and FQNEAQ (reference sequence). Trimming removed 1 base at V and 1 base at J, with 16 bases between. The CDR3 nucleotides read TGTGCCAGCAGCTTAGATCGTTTGAGTCAACTCCAAGAGACCCAGTACTTC. Protein: CASSLDRLSQLQETQYF.

The chain recombines TRBV7-9 with TRBJ1-2; D is undetermined. CDR1 and CDR2 (germline): SEHNR, FQNEAQ (reference sequence). Trimming shortened V by 2 bases and J by 8 bases, and 9 bases separated the two germline ends. This CDR3 region has 12 residues. The CDR3 sequence is CASSLNKGGYTF. CDR3 coding DNA: TGTGCCAGCAGCTTAAACAAAGGGGGCTACACCTTC.

The chain links TRBV30 to TRBJ2-5; unclear D gene. CDR1 GTSNPN and CDR2 SVGIG come from the germline V gene (reference sequence). The V and J ends lost 0 bases and 5 bases respectively, with 10 bases between them. The CDR3 totals 13 residues. This CDR3 is CAWSVIAGETQYF. As DNA, the CDR3 is TGTGCCTGGAGTGTAATCGCTGGGGAGACCCAGTACTTC.

The chain is built from TRBV5-4 and TRBJ1-1, with D tentatively TRBD1 (6 bases). V shed 3 bases and J shed 3 bases, with 15 bases lying between them. Germline V gene data show CDR1 as SGHNT and CDR2 as YYREEE (reference sequence). CDR3 length equals 15 residues. The CDR3: CASSSSGGAYTEAFF. CDR3 nucleotide sequence: TGTGCCAGCAGCTCGTCCGGGGGGGCTTACACTGAAGCTTTCTTT.

The V gene is TRBV9, the J gene TRBJ1-1; TRBD1 matches at 8 bases. The V gene end was trimmed by 5 bases and the J gene end by 5 bases; junction bases not matched to a gene: 5. Germline V CDR1 and CDR2: SGDLS, YYNGEE. The CDR3 runs to 13 residues. The DNA of the CDR3 is TGTGCCAGCAGTACAGGGGGTTGGACTGAAGCTTTCTTT. As protein: CASSTGGWTEAFF.